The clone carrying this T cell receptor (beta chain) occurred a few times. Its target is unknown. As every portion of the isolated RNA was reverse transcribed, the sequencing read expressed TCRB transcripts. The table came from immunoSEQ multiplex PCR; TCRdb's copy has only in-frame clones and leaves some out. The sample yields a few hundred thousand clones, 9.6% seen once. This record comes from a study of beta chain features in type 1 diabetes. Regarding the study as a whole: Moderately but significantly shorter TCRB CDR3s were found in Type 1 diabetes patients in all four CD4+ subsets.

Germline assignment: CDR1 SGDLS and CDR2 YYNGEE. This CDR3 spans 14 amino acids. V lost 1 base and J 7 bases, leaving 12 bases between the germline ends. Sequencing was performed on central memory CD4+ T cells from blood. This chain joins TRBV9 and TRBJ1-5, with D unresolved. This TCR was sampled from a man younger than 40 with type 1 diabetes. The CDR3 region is CASSVQGLGQPQHF. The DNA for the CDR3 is TGTGCCAGCAGCGTACAAGGGTTGGGACAGCCCCAGCATTTT.